This is a list of T cell receptor beta chains from one sample in a study of human T cells and chemical hapten exposure. TCRdb used MiXCR to reprocess the RACE reads, holding one entry per CDR3 protein. The sample has 65,000 to 90,000 distinct CDR3 sequences; around 15% are singletons. The starting material was whole blood, obtained in connection with sensitization to the hapten diphenylcyclopropenone (DPC). These receptors were taken from a woman between 45 and 65 years old with alopecia areata. Some clones in this sample may be carry-over from other donors' samples. CDR3s include the opening cysteine and the closing phenylalanine or tryptophan. Fields, in order: J gene, V gene, CDR3 protein.

TRBJ2-3 | TRBV11-2 | CASRPMPVGGRARDTQYF
TRBJ2-7 | TRBV6-5 | CASSYKTGGAGYEQYF
TRBJ1-5 | TRBV28 | CASSPGAANQPQHF
TRBJ2-1 | TRBV7-2 | CASSLAGADNEQFF
TRBJ1-1 | TRBV10-2 | CASMENTEAFF
TRBJ2-5 | TRBV11-2 | CASSYLSKSVTPETQYF
TRBJ2-1 | TRBV18 | CASSPPVVAAYNEQFF
TRBJ2-1 | TRBV14 | CASSKTRGLGDYNEQFF
TRBJ2-3 | TRBV12-3/TRBV12-4 | CASSSNQGPDTQYF
TRBJ2-5 | TRBV7-6 | CASGEVGGPQETQYF
TRBJ1-6 | TRBV7-2 | CASSTGTGANSPLHF
TRBJ2-7 | TRBV6-6 | CASSYSSGGALEQYF
TRBJ2-2 | TRBV6-5 | CASNLATNTGELFF
TRBJ1-1 | TRBV11-2 | CASSLFWQLNTEAFF
TRBJ2-1 | TRBV2 | CASKDKVNVYNEQFF
TRBJ2-2 | TRBV3-1 | CASSQGHAGNTGELFF
TRBJ2-7 | TRBV10-1 | CASSELGPSGEQYF
TRBJ2-5 | TRBV7-8 | CASSPTGSGSPGTQYF
TRBJ2-1 | TRBV19 | CASSKEGFSYNEQFF
TRBJ1-1 | TRBV6-6 | CASIPGGQTAEAFF
TRBJ1-6 | TRBV7-9 | CASSLSVGWGNSPLHF
TRBJ1-3 | TRBV11-2 | CASSLYLSGNTIYF
TRBJ2-4 | TRBV28 | CASSLGGGGKNIQYF
TRBJ1-1 | TRBV3-1 | CASSQGSGGNTEAFF
TRBJ2-5 | TRBV11-1 | CASSFTGRARETQYF
TRBJ2-1 | TRBV11-2 | CASSLDGLGGDEQFF
TRBJ2-7 | TRBV20-1 | CSAIRQGLNEQYF
TRBJ2-2 | TRBV5-4 | CASSWTVNTGELFF
TRBJ2-1 | TRBV6-2/TRBV6-3 | CASSYASGGAYEQFF
TRBJ1-1 | TRBV6-6 | CASSYVPNTEAFF
TRBJ1-2 | TRBV4-2 | CASSQERTGTYGYTF
TRBJ2-6 | TRBV11-2 | CASSLEGSGANVLTF
TRBJ2-7 | TRBV20-1 | CSARTDDYEQYF
TRBJ2-7 | TRBV11-3 | CASSLGRQEKSYEQYF
TRBJ2-1 | TRBV10-2 | CASSESREVGNNEQFF
TRBJ1-1 | TRBV19 | CASRLQGASTEAFF
TRBJ2-1 | TRBV29-1 | CSVVWSSYNEQFF
TRBJ1-1 | TRBV7-2 | CASRTQQSGTEAFF
TRBJ2-4 | TRBV18 | CASSPSRGSDIQYF
TRBJ2-7 | TRBV3-1 | CASRHTGAYEQYF
TRBJ1-1 | TRBV4-1 | CASSRQGQGRTEAFF
TRBJ2-2 | TRBV9 | CASKGPGELFF
TRBJ2-7 | TRBV6-5 | CASSYSAGNEQYF
TRBJ2-1 | TRBV7-8 | CASSRGPMDEQFF
TRBJ2-2 | TRBV19 | CASSIVQGAGELFF
TRBJ2-5 | TRBV9 | CASSGSGRAVETQYF
TRBJ2-4 | TRBV5-4 | CASSLGGLAGTNIQYF
TRBJ2-5 | TRBV6-6 | CASSYGSSPTSETQYF
TRBJ2-2 | TRBV5-4 | CASSLTALAGMNTGELFF
TRBJ2-1 | TRBV5-1 | CASSLRTSGSYNEQFF
TRBJ1-2 | TRBV28 | CASSSDGAVYGYTF
TRBJ2-1 | TRBV18 | CASSLEVADNEQFF
TRBJ2-2 | TRBV12-3/TRBV12-4 | CASSKQGQAPGELFF
TRBJ1-2 | TRBV27 | CASTSPYRGSYGYTF
TRBJ1-4 | TRBV28 | CASSLRTSGEKLFF
TRBJ2-1 | TRBV10-1 | CASSESGGRQFF
TRBJ2-3 | TRBV7-2 | CASSPPGLSSTDTQYF
TRBJ2-7 | TRBV10-1 | CASKLDRSSYEQYF